The T cell receptor (beta chain) under discussion was sequenced for a study of T cell repertoires in aging, cancer and after chemotherapy. Whole-study context: Pre- and post-chemotherapy samples were paired from glioblastoma patients treated with temozolomide-based therapy. The full dataset contained around 10 million TCR reads.

The template was genomic DNA from peripheral blood, not RNA. Rearranged V-D-J TRB sequences were amplified with a mixed TRB-A/B primer pool. TCRdb reprocessed the multiplex PCR reads via MiXCR and lists one record per CDR3 protein. The data hold over 2,000 distinct CDR3 sequences, with about 55% observed a single time. The CDR3 has 15 residues. Per the germline V gene, CDR1 is SGDLS and CDR2 is YYNGEE. With 0 bases clipped from V and 6 bases from J, the junction kept 7 bases outside the gene matches. Sequencing input: blood. This TCR was sampled from a human donor with a solid tumor. V and J are TRBV9 and TRBJ2-7, with 9 nucleotides matching TRBD2. CDR3 DNA sequence: TGTGCCAGCAGCGTAGATTGGCGGGGGGGCGCCGAGCAGTACTTC. Translation gives CASSVDWRGGAEQYF.